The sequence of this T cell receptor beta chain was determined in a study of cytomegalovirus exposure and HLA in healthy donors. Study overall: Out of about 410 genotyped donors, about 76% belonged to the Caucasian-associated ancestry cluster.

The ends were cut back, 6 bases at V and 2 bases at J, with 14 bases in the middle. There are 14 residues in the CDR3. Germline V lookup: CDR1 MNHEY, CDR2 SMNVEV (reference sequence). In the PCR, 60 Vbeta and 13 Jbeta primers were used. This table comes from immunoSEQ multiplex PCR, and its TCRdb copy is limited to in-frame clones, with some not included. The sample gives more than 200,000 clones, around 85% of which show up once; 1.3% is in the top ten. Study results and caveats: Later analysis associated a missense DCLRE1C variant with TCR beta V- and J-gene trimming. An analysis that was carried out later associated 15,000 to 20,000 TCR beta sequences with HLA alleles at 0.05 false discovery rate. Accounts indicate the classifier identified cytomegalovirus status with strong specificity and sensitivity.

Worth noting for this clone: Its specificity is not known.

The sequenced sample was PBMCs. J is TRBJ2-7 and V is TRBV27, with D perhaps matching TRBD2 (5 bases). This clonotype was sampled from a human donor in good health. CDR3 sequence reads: CASSYLGSAYEQYF. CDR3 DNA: TGTGCCAGCAGCTACCTGGGGAGCGCCTACGAGCAGTACTTC.